This T cell receptor (beta chain) originates from a study of T cells in Graves' hyperthyroidism and ophthalmopathy (dated by TCRdb to about 2019). With respect to the entire study: Peripheral blood was sampled at the time of initial diagnosis, prior to any treatment. In more than 5 Graves' hyperthyroidism patients, the study also compared T-cell repertoires from thyroid tissue with T-cell repertoires from blood. For training and testing, the roughly 97 patients in the discovery cohort were randomly divided in a 7:3 ratio. A discovery cohort of about 100 patients, 43 with Graves' ophthalmopathy and roughly 59 with stable Graves' hyperthyroidism, was used to find distinguishing TCR V-J signatures. Prospective prediction of ophthalmopathy was tested in an independent validation cohort consisting of 18 to 20 hyperthyroidism patients and approximately 16 patients who later progressed to ophthalmopathy. After sampling, hyperthyroidism patients received methimazole starting at 30 mg daily, and ophthalmopathy patients received high-dose intravenous methylprednisolone. The paper describes TCR Vbeta CDR3 sequencing of 120 to 150 peripheral blood samples, made up of about 41 ophthalmopathy patients, roughly 72 hyperthyroidism patients and some 17 progressor patients.

Comment on this clonotype: The clone's antigen remains unknown. Per-base quality was not reported, and no clone a single base away is much larger than it.

The paper's findings and limits, for the study overall: Most expanded thyroid clonotypes (frequency above 0.001) were also detected in blood, a finding suggesting that blood repertoires may reflect thyroid immune responses. A 13 V-J signature model separated ophthalmopathy from stable hyperthyroidism, with about 88% sensitivity and roughly 84% specificity in cross-validation and 80%/75% in testing. Sample size was not statistically predetermined, and investigators were not blinded to group allocation. In validation, the model predicted progression to ophthalmopathy a median of about 5.9 months before onset, with roughly 70% sensitivity and more than 72% specificity.

Stable Graves' hyperthyroidism was defined as no progression to ophthalmopathy during 18 months of follow-up. Hyperthyroidism patients were newly diagnosed, had a disease duration of under 2 months, and were aged 18 to 65 years. Patients with uncontrolled infections, other autoimmune diseases, pregnancy or lactation were excluded. Diagnoses were established on the basis of clinical symptoms, serum thyroxine and TRAb, thyroid ultrasound, and orbital computed tomography. PBMCs were isolated from about 10 ml of fresh peripheral blood by Ficoll-Paque density gradient centrifugation. Total RNA was extracted with Trizol reagent, and quality was checked on an Agilent 2100 Bioanalyzer. CDR1 is given as LNHDA and CDR2 as SQIVND, both from the germline V gene (reference sequence). Its CDR3 holds 15 amino acids, cysteine through phenylalanine. Just CDR3 DNA is preserved here, 45 bases in frame from base 1. V is clipped by 8 bases and J by 0 bases, and the sequence between their germline boundaries is 14 bases long.

TCR beta CDR3 regions were amplified from RNA transcripts. The first round of RT-PCR for the TCR CDR3 was performed with the HTBI primer set and the Qiagen OneStep RT-PCR kit. Libraries were constructed in a second round of multiplex PCR, after which size selection and purification were carried out. Libraries were sequenced paired-end with 100 bp reads on an Illumina HiSeq2000. In the authors' own workflow: Raw data were processed with SOAPnuke, discarding reads with adapters, uncalled bases, mean Phred below 15, or no exact constant-primer or identifier match. COPE v1.2.5 was used to merge the high-quality paired reads, and each unique nucleotide sequence was defined as a clonotype. MiTCR v1.1 was used to align clonotypes to the IMGT TRBV, TRBD and TRBJ reference segments. Only V-J combinations with frequency above 0.0001, covering about 99% of repertoires, were analysed. The TCS score was defined as F50 (clonal expansion) divided by E x V (chaos), with BLOSUM62-based TCRdist calculated between CDR3 peptides within each V-J. Welch's t-statistics and random forest reduced several hundred V-J features to roughly 13, which were used in a naive Bayes classifier (R e1071). Starting from the raw public reads, TCRdb applied fastp trimming at Q25, assembled clones with MiXCR and retained in-frame beta chains. Merged by CDR3 protein, the rows form single entries marked with the most common genes and DNA. None of the V and J calls come from the authors' own analysis; TCRdb made them. The sample table lists a few hundred thousand distinct CDR3 sequences, about 15% of them with a count of one. Together, the top ten hold less than 9.5% of the sample.

The rearranged segments are TRBV19 and TRBJ1-3; TRBD1 might be the D gene, on 5 matching bases. The TCR originated in a woman in her 30s with Graves' hyperthyroidism. The specimen sequenced was blood. The sequenced DNA: TGTGCCAGTTCCAGACAGCCATCCTCTGGAAACACCATATATTTT. Its amino acids are CASSRQPSSGNTIYF.